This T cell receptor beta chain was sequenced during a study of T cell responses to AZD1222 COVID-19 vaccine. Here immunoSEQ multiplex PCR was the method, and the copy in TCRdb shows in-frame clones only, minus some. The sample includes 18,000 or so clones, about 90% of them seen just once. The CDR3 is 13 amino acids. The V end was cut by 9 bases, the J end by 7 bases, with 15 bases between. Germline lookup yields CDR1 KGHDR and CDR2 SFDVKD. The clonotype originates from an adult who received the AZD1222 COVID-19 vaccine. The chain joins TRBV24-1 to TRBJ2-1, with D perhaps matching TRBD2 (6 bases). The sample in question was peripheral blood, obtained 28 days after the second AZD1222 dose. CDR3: CATRDSPGNEQFF. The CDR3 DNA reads TGTGCCACCCGGGACTCCCCGGGGAATGAGCAGTTCTTC.